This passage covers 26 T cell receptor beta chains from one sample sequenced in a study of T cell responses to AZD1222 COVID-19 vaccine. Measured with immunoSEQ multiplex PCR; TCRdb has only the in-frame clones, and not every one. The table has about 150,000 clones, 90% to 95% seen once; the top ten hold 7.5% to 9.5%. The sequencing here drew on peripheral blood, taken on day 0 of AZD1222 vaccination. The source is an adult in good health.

In nucleotides, the CDR3 is TGTGCCAGCAGCCAAGAGACGGTTACTAATGAAAAACTGTTTTTT. Its translation: CASSQETVTNEKLFF. The chain combines TRBV4-2 with TRBJ1-4; D is unresolved. The CDR3 contains 15 residues. Germline assignment: CDR1 LGHNA and CDR2 YNFKEQ. Trimming removed 0 bases from V and 2 bases from J, with 7 bases in between.

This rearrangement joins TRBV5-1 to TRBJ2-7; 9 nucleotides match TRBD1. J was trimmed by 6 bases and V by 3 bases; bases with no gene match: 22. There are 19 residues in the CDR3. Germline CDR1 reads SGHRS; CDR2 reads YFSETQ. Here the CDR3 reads CASSSGTGHSLSRDSEQYF. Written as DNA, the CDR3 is TGCGCCAGCAGCTCCGGGACAGGGCACTCTCTTAGCCGGGACTCCGAGCAGTACTTC. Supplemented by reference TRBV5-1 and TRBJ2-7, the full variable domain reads KAGVTQTPRYLIKTRGQQVTLSCSPISGHRSVSWYQQTPGQGLQFLFEYFSETQRNKGNFPGRFSGRQFSNSRSEMNVSTLELGDSALYLCASSSGTGHSLSRDSEQYFGPGTRLTVT.

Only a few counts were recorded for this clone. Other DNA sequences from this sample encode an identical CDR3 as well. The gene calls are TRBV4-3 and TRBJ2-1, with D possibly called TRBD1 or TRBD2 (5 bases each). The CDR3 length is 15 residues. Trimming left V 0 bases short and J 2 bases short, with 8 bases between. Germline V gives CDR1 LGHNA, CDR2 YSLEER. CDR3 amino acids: CASSQDRGAYNEQFF. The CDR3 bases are TGCGCCAGCAGCCAAGATAGAGGGGCCTACAATGAGCAGTTCTTC.

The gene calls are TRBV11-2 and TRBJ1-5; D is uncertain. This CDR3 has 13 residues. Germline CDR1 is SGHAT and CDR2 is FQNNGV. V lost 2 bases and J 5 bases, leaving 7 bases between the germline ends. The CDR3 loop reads CASSLSRYQPQHF. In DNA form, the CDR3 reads TGTGCCAGCAGCTTATCACGTTATCAGCCCCAGCATTTT.

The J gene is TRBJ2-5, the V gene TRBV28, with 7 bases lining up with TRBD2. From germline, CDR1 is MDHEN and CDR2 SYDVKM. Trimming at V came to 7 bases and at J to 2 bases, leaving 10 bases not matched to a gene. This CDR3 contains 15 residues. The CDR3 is CASTSPGGGQETQYF. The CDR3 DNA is TGTGCCAGCACTAGCCCGGGGGGAGGGCAAGAGACCCAGTACTTC.

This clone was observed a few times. CDR3 DNA sequence: TGTGCCAGCAGTTACGGGGTCGGTTCGGGCACTGAAGCTTTCTTT. It is translated as CASSYGVGSGTEAFF. This chain uses TRBV6-5 with TRBJ1-1; D gene unclear. The V gene's germline CDR1 is MNHEY and CDR2 SVGAGI. The CDR3 runs 15 residues. Between the trimmed V and J ends, which lost 2 bases and 4 bases, there was a span of 14 bases.

The CDR3 here is CATTPGPLEQFF. CDR3 bases: TGTGCCACCACACCGGGACCCCTTGAGCAGTTCTTC. The rearrangement uses TRBV10-3 and TRBJ2-1; D assignment may be TRBD1 or TRBD2 (5 bases each). The CDR3 runs 12 residues. V was pared by 10 bases and J by 9 bases, with 16 bases between. CDR1 and CDR2 from the germline V gene are ENHRY and SYGVKD.

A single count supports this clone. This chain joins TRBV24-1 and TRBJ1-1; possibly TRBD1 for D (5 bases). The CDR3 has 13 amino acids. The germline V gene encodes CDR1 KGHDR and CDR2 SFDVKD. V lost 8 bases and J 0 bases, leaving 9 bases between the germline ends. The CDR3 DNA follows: TGTGCCACCATTGACAGCGTGAACACTGAAGCTTTCTTT. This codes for CATIDSVNTEAFF.

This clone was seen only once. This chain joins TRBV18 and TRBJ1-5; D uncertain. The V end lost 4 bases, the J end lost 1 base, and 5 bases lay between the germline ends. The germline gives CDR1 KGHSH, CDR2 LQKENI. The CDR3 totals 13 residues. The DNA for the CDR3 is TGTGCCAGCTCACTGGGGAGCAATCAGCCCCAGCATTTT. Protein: CASSLGSNQPQHF.

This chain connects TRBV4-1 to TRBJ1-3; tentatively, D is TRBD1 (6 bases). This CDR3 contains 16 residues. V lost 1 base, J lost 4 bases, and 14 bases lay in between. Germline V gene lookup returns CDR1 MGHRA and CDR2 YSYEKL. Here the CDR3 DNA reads TGCGCCAGCAGCCAAGGCAGGGGCGTTGGAGGAAACACCATATATTTT. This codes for CASSQGRGVGGNTIYF.

The CDR3 region has the DNA TGTGCCAGCAGTTTCCCTCTACAGGGCACTGAAGCTTTCTTT. Amino acid sequence: CASSFPLQGTEAFF. J is TRBJ1-1 and V is TRBV28; a possible D gene is TRBD1 (6 bases). This CDR3 has 14 amino acids. CDR1 and CDR2 from the germline V gene are MDHEN and SYDVKM. Trimming removed 3 bases at V and 4 bases at J, with 12 bases between.

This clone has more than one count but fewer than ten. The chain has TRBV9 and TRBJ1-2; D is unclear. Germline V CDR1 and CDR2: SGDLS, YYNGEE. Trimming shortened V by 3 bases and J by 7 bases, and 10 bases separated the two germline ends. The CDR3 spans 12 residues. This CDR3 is CASSGLVRGYTF. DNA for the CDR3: TGTGCCAGCAGCGGACTTGTTCGTGGCTACACCTTC.

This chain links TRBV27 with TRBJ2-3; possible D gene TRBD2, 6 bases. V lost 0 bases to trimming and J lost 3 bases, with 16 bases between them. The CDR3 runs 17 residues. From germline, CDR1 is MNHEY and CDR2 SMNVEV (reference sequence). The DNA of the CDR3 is TGTGCCAGCAGTTTATCCCTCTACTCTCTAGCGACAGATACGCAGTATTTT. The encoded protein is CASSLSLYSLATDTQYF.

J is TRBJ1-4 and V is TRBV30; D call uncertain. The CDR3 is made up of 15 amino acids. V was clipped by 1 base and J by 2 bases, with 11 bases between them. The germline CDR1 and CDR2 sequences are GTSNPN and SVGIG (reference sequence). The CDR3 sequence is CAWSAGGGTNEKLFF. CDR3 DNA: TGTGCCTGGAGTGCGGGAGGAGGGACTAATGAAAAACTGTTTTTT.

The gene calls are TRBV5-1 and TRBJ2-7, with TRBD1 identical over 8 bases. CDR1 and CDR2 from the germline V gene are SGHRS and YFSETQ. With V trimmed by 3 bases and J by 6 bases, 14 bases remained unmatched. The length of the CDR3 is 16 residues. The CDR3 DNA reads TGCGCCAGCAGCTCACCCGACAGGGGAGGTGGTACCGAGCAGTACTTC. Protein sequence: CASSSPDRGGGTEQYF.

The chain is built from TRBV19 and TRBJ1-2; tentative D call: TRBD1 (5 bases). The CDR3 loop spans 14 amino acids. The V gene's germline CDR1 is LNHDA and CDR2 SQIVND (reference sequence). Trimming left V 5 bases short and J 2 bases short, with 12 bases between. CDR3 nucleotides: TGTGCCAGTAGTCTCGGGACGGTGAACTATGGCTACACCTTC. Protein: CASSLGTVNYGYTF.

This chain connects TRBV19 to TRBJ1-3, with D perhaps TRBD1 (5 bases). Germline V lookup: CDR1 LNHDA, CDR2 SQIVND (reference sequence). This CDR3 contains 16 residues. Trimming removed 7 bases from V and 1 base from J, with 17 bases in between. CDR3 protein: CASIPPTGSSGNTIYF. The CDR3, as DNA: TGTGCCAGTATTCCTCCCACAGGTTCGTCTGGAAACACCATATATTTT.

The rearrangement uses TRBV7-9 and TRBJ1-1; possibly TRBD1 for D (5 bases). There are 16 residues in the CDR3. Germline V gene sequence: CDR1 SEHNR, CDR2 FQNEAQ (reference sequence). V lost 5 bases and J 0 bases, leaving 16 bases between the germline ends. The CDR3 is CASSTLPRELNTEAFF. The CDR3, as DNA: TGTGCCAGCAGCACTCTACCCAGGGAATTGAACACTGAAGCTTTCTTT.

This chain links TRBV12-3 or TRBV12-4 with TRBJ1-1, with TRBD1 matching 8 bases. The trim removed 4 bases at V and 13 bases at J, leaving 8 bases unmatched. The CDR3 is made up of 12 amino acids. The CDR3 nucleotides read TGTGCCAGCAGTTCACAGGGGGTAATAGGTTTCTTT. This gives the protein CASSSQGVIGFF.

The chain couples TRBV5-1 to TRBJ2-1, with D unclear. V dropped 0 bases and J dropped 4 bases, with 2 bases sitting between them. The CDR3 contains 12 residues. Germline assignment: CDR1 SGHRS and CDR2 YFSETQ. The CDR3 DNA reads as TGCGCCAGCAGCTTGGCTTACAATGAGCAGTTCTTC. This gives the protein CASSLAYNEQFF.

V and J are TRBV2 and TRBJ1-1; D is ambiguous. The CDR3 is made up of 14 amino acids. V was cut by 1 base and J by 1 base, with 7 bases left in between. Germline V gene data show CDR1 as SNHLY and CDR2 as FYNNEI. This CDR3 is CASSEVGRNTEAFF. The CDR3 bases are TGTGCCAGCAGTGAAGTAGGGCGGAACACTGAAGCTTTCTTT.

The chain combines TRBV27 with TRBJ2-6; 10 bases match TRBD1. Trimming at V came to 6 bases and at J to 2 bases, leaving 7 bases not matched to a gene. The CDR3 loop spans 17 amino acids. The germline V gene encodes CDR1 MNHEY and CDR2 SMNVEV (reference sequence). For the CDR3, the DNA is TGTGCCAGCAGCCCCGGGACAGGGGTCACTGGGGCCAACGTCCTGACTTTC. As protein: CASSPGTGVTGANVLTF.

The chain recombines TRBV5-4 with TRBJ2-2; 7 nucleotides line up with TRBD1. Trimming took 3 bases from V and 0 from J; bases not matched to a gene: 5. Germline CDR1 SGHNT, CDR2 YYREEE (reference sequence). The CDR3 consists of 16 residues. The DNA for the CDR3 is TGTGCCAGCAGCTCCCGGGGACAGTCGAACACCGGGGAGCTGTTTTTT. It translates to CASSSRGQSNTGELFF.

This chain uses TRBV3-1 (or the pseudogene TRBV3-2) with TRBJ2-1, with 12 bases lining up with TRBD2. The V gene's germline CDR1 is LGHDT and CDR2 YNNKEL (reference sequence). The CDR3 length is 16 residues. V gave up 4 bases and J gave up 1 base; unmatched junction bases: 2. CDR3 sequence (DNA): TGTGCCAGCAGCCCTCTAGCGGGGGGGTCCTACAATGAGCAGTTCTTC. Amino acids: CASSPLAGGSYNEQFF.

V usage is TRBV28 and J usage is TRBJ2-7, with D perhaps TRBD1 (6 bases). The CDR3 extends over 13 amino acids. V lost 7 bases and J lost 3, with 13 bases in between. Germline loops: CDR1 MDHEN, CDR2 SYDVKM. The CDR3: CASNEQGDYEQYF. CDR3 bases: TGTGCCAGCAACGAACAGGGCGACTACGAGCAGTACTTC.

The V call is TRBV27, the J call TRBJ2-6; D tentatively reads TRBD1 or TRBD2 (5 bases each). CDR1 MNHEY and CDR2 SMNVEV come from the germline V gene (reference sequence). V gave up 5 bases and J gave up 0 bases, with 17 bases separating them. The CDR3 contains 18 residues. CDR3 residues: CASSPRLGAISGANVLTF. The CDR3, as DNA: TGTGCCAGCAGTCCGCGTCTCGGGGCAATCTCTGGGGCCAACGTCCTGACTTTC.